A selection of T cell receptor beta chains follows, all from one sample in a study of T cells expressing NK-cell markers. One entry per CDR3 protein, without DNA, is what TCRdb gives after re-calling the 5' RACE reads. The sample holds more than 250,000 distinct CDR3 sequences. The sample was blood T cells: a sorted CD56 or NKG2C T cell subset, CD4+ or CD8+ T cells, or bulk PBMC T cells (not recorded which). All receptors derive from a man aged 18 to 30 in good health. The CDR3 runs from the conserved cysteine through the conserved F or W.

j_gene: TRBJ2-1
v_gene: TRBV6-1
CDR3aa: CASRGAKIYNEQFF

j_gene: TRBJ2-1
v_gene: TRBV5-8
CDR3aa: CASSQDRGLWEQFF

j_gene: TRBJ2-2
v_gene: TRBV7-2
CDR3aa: CASSPSPSGGTGELFF

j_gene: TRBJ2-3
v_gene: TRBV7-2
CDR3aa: CASSSSGRPTDTQYF

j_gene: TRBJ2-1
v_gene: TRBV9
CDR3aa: CASSPRPIAANEQFF

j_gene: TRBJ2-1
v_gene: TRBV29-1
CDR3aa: CSVAPYGGMAYNEQFF

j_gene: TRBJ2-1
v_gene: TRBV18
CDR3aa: CASSPSTGSTEQFF

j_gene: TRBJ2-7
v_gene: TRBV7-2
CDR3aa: CASGEGPSYEQYF

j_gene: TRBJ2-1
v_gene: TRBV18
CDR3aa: CASSLGLAGAIEQFF

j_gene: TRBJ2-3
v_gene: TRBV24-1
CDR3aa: CATSGQGSGTDTQYF

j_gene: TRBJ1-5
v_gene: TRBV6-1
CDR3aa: CASSAGGDGQPQHF

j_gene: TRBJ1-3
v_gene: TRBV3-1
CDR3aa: CASSQERISGNTIYF

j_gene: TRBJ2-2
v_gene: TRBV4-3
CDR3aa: CASSQGLAGPTGELFF

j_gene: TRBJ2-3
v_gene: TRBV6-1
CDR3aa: CASRIQPRSTDTQYF

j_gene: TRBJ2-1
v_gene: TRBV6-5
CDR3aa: CASSWLASNNEQFF

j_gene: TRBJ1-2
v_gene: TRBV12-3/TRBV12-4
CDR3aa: CASSFGRSFYGYTF

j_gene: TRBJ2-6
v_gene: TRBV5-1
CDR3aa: CATAPDSGANVLTF

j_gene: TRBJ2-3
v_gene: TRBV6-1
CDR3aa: CASMQGVFPDTQYF

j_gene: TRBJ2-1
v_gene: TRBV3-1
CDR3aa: CASSQGSGGQFF

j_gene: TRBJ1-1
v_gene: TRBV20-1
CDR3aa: CSARDSGPSWTEAFF

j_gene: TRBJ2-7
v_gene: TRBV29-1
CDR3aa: CSVPAAAASYEQYF

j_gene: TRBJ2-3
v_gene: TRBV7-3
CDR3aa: CASSHPLGASGSLGTQYF

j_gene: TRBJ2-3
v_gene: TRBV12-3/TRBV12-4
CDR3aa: CASSPSFGGTQYF

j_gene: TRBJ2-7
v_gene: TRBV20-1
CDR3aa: CSARDVLGDYEQYF

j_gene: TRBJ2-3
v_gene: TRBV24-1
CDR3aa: CATIKRTSTDTQYF

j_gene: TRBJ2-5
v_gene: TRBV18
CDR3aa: CASSEQEAQYF

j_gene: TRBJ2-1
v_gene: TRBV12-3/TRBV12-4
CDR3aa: CASSSDRTGNEQFF

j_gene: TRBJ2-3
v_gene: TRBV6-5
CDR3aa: CASNAEELNTDTQYF

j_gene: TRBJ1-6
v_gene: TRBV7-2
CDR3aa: CASSPARPAMRPLHF

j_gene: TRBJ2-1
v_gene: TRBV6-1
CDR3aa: CASSVLAGRYNEQFF

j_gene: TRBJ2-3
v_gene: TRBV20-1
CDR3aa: CSAREASGVETQYF

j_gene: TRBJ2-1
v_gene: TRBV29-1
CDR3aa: CSVSRDRGDRQFF

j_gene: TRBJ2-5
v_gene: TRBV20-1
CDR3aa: CSALGTSGTQELGETQYF

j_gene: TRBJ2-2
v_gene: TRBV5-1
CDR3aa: CAKLGRTGELFF

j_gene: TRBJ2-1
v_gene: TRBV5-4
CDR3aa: CASSPDVGERAQFF

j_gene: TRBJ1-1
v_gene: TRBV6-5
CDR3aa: CASSYLTLNMNTEAFF

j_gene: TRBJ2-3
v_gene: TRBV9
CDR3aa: CASSGPWGGWSDTQYF

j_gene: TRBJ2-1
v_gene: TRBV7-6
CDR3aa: CASSGGVVSYNEQFF

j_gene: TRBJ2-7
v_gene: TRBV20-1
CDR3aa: CSVNPLYEQYF

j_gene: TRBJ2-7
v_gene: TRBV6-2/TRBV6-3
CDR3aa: CASSRGLDHEQYF

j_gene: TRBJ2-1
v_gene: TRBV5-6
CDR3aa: CASSFGLAGSLSSYNEQFF

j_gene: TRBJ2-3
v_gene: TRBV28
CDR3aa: CASSFGGHRPMYF

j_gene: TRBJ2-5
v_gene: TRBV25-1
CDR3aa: CASSESQRLANQETQYF

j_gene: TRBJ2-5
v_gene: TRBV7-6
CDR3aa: CASSLREGETQYF

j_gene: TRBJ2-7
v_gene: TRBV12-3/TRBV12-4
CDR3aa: CASSYLGLAGEGEQYF

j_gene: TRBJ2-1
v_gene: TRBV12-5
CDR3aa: CASGLRAGVGYNEQFF

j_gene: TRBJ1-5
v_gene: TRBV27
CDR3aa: CASKGADQPQHF